This T cell receptor (beta chain) was documented in a study of blood T cell repertoires in COVID-19. Study overall: Acute and convalescent COVID-19 samples came from the United States, Italy and Spain.

Study processing details: Reference gene primers were amplified, and this amplification served to estimate nucleated cell counts. Clones were read by immunoSEQ multiplex PCR, and TCRdb kept only the in-frame ones, dropping some. The DNA was the basis for D and trimming; V, J and clone size are from that table. This sample has about 150,000 clones, with around 83% found just once. Per the germline V gene, CDR1 is SGDLS and CDR2 is YYNGEE. Germline trimming cut 2 bases from V and 4 bases from J; bases unmatched to any gene: 9. The CDR3 extends over 16 amino acids. The sequenced sample consisted of peripheral blood. The TCR sequence derives from a woman in her fifties or sixties with acute or convalescent COVID-19. This chain links TRBV9 with TRBJ2-1; 7 nucleotides align to TRBD1. The CDR3 protein is CASSVSGTALYNEQFF. In DNA, the CDR3 is TGTGCCAGCAGCGTCTCTGGGACAGCCCTTTACAATGAGCAGTTCTTC.